This TCR beta chain was retrieved from a study of cytomegalovirus exposure and HLA in healthy donors. Here immunoSEQ multiplex PCR was the method, and the copy in TCRdb shows in-frame clones only, minus some. The data contain about 110,000 clones, about 87% of them seen just once; the ten biggest clones take up 1.5% to 2%. V was pared by 0 bases and J by 1 base, with 15 bases between. The CDR3 runs to 17 residues. From germline, CDR1 is LNHNV and CDR2 YYDKDF (reference sequence). The chain is built from TRBV15 and TRBJ1-1; D is undetermined. Sequenced: PBMCs. The sequence was collected from a woman aged 18-29 years in good health and CMV-seropositive. CDR3 bases: TGTGCCACCAGCAGAGAGGGTGGTGACAAACCGAACACTGAAGCTTTCTTT. This gives the protein CATSREGGDKPNTEAFF.